This TCR beta chain was documented in a study of CDR3 diversity in severe acne. Germline CDR1 SNHLY, CDR2 FYNNEI. Unmatched junction bases numbered 5, after V lost 6 bases and J lost 2 bases. The CDR3 loop spans 14 amino acids. This clonotype has only a few counts. In TCRdb, the PCR reads were re-called with MiXCR into one record per CDR3 protein. Of roughly 100,000 distinct CDR3 sequences listed, approximately 47% are singletons. The J gene is TRBJ2-3, the V gene TRBV2; 7 bases match TRBD1. This clonotype originated in a male donor with acne. The sequenced sample was blood. The CDR3, as DNA: TGTGCCAGCAGGGAACAGGGGTACACAGATACGCAGTATTTT. It translates to CASREQGYTDTQYF.